This T cell receptor beta chain is drawn from a study of cytomegalovirus exposure and HLA in healthy donors. For the study at large: The study placed approximately 78% of its 398 genotyped donors in the Caucasian-associated ancestry cluster. Points from the study as a whole: CMV serostatus was the only recorded immune exposure for donors.

Primers for the PCR totalled 60 Vbeta and 13 Jbeta. Using immunoSEQ multiplex PCR, the repertoire was profiled, and TCRdb retains in-frame clones only, with some absent. The data hold more than 110,000 clones, with around 80% observed a single time. On this clone: Its specificity is unknown.

The receptor was isolated from a man aged 25 to 40 in good health and CMV-seropositive. Sequenced input: PBMCs.

This CDR3 reads CASSVWGTTDNEQFF. The CDR3 bases are TGTGCCAGCAGCGTGTGGGGGACTACCGACAATGAGCAGTTCTTC. This chain uses TRBV7-9 with TRBJ2-1, with TRBD2 matching 7 bases. The CDR3 totals 15 residues. After removal of 5 bases from V and 5 bases from J, the junction contained 9 bases not matched to a gene. In germline, CDR1 is SEHNR, CDR2 FQNEAQ (reference sequence).